The T cell receptor (beta chain) under discussion was sequenced for a study of cytomegalovirus exposure and HLA in healthy donors (dated by TCRdb to 2015 to 2018). For the study in its entirety: According to a later analysis, the 120 or so validation repertoires were produced on the same platform as the 700 or so repertoires of the first cohort. To predict cytomegalovirus infection status, the study combined high-throughput TCR immunosequencing, statistical association of individual TCRs with disease status, and machine learning. Besides the first cohort of approximately 710 subjects, a separate validation cohort made up of 120 different subjects was used. The study aimed to test whether signatures of past pathogen exposure could be identified by cataloging public T cell receptors.

The germline V gene specifies MDHEN as CDR1 and SYDVKM as CDR2. The CDR3 runs 12 residues from the cysteine to the phenylalanine. Only the CDR3 part of the read is kept: 36 bases, read in frame from the first base. The junction carries 10 bases between V and J, which are trimmed by 3 bases and 8 bases respectively. Library preparation was by the immunoSEQ multiplex PCR assay. The paper's data handling went like this. A statistical classification framework was built to diagnose cytomegalovirus status from the catalog of TCR beta chain sequences. The table comes from immuneACCESS by way of TCRdb, which keeps in-frame sequences with V and J called. Part of the clones is missing from these tables; in studies checked, under half for an unresolved V gene and the rest for unknown reasons. The D gene and trimming were derived from the DNA, and the V and J assignments and clone size from that table. This sample lists 110,000 or so clones; 86% were detected once. 4% of the sample is in the top ten clones.

For this clone: The antigen it recognizes is unknown. Base qualities are not at hand, and no much larger clone is one base apart.

Here is what the overall study found, with its caveats: A total of about 180 TCR beta chains were listed by the study as associated with cytomegalovirus. A later analysis had no HLA typing for the validation cohort, so co-occurrence there was scored across all 110 or so repertoires. The authors suggested that the approach could potentially be generalized to other disease states and immunological phenotypes. Cytomegalovirus status was reported to be diagnosed by the classifier with high specificity and sensitivity in both the original and validation cohorts. In vitro tests confirmed that a few of the cytomegalovirus-associated TCR beta chains recognize cytomegalovirus antigens. A later analysis found that TCRs clustered in the first cohort also tended to co-occur in the approximately 120 validation repertoires, with 94% of cluster scores above 0. While some public TCRs were present in many individuals, most TCR sequences turned up only very rarely across donors.

Separate from the approximately 730-subject first cohort, the validation cohort of 95 to 150 subjects was the group to which the donors belonged. This clonotype originated in a woman aged 18-30 years in good health and CMV-seropositive. This sequence uses TRBV28 and TRBJ1-2; possibly the D gene is TRBD1, per 6 matching bases. Sequencing input: PBMCs. The CDR3: CASSFWGRGYTF. The nucleotide sequence is given as TGTGCCAGCAGTTTCTGGGGGCGAGGCTACACCTTC.